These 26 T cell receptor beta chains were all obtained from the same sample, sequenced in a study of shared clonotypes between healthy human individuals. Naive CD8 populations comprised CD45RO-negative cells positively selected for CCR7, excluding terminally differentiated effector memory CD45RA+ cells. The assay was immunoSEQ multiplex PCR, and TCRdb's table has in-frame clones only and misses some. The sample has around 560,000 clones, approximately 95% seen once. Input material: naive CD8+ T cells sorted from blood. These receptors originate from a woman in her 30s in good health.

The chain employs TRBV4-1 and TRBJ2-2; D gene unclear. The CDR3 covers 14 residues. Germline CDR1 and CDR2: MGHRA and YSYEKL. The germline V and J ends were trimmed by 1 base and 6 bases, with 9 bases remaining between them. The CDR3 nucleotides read TGCGCCAGCAGCCAAGTCCCCTGGTCCGGGGAGCTGTTTTTT. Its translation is CASSQVPWSGELFF.

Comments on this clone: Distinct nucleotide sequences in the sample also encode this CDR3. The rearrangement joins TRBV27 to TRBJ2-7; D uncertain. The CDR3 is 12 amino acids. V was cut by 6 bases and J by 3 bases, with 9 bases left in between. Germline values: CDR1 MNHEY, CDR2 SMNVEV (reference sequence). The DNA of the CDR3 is TGTGCCAGCAGCCACCCAGGCTACGAGCAGTACTTC. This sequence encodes CASSHPGYEQYF.

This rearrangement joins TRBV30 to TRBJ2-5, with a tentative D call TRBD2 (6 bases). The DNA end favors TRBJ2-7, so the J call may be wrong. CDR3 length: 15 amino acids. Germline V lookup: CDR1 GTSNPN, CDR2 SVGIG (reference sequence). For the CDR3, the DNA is TGTGCCTGGAGTGTACAAGCGGGTCACTCCTACGAGCAGTACTTC. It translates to CAWSVQAGHSYEQYF.

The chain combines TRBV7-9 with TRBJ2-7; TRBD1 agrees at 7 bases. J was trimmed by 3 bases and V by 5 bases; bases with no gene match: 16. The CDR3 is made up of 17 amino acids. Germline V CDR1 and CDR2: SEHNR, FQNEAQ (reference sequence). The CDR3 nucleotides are TGTGCCAGCAGCGCGTGGGACAGTTTAACCGAAGGCTACGAGCAGTACTTC. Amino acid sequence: CASSAWDSLTEGYEQYF.

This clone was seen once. CDR3 nucleotides: TGTGCCAGCAGTGAAAGGCAGGGGGCGTACGAGCAGTACTTC. As protein: CASSERQGAYEQYF. The V call is TRBV2, the J call TRBJ2-5, with 8 positions matching TRBD1. The J call may be mistaken, given a closer DNA end match to TRBJ2-7. The CDR3 consists of 14 residues. Germline CDR1 and CDR2: SNHLY and FYNNEI.

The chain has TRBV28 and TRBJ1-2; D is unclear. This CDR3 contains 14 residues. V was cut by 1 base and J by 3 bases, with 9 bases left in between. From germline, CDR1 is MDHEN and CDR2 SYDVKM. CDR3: CASSLLSADYGYTF. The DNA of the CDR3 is TGTGCCAGCAGTTTATTGTCGGCGGACTATGGCTACACCTTC.

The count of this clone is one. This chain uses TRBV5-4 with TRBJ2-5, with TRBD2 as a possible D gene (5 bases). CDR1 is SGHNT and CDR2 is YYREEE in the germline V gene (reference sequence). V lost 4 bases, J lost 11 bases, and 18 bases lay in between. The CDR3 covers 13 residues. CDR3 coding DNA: TGTGCCAGCAGCCCGGCAGCGGAGGAAGAGCAGTACTTC. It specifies CASSPAAEEEQYF. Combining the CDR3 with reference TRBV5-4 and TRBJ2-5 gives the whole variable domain ETGVTQSPTHLIKTRGQQVTLRCSSQSGHNTVSWYQQALGQGPQFIFQYYREEENGRGNFPPRFSGLQFPNYSSELNVNALELDDSALYLCASSPAAEEEQYFGPGTRLLVL.

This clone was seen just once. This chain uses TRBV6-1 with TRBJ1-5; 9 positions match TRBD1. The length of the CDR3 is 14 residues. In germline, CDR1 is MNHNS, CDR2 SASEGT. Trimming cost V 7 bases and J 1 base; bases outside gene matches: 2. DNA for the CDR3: TGTGCCAGCACCGGGACAGGGAGCAATCAGCCCCAGCATTTT. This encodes CASTGTGSNQPQHF.

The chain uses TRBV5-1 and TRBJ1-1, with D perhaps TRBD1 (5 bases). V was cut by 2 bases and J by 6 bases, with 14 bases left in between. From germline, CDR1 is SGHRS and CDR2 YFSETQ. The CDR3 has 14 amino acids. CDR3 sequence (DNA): TGCGCCAGCAGCTTCGGCCAGGGCGGCGCTGAAGCTTTCTTT. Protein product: CASSFGQGGAEAFF.

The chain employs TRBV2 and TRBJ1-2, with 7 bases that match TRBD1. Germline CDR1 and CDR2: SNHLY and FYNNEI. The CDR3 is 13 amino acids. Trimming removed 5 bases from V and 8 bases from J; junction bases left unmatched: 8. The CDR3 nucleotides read TGTGCCAGCAGTTCTGACAGGGTTTGGGGCTACACCTTC. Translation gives CASSSDRVWGYTF.

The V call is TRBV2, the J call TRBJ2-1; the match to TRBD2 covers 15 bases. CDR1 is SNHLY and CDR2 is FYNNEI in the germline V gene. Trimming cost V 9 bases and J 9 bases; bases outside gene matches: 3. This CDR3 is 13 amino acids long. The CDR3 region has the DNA TGTGCCAGAAGGACTAGCGGGAGGGGTGAGCAGTTCTTC. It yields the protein CARRTSGRGEQFF.

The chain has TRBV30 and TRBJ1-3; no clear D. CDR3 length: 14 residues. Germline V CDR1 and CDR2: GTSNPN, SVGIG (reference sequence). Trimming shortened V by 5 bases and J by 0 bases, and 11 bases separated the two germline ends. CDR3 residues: CAWSNKYSGNTIYF. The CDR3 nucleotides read TGTGCCTGGTCGAACAAGTACTCTGGAAACACCATATATTTT.

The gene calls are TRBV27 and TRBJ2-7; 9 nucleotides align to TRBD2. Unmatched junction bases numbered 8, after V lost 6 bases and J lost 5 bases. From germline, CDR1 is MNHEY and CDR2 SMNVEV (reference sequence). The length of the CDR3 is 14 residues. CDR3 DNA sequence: TGTGCCAGCAGGGTAGCGGGAGCGCCCCACGAGCAGTACTTC. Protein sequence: CASRVAGAPHEQYF.

The CDR3 nucleotides are TGTGCCAGTAGTACCCTAGACAGGGAACCGTATAGCAATCAGCCCCAGCATTTT. Protein product: CASSTLDREPYSNQPQHF. The chain combines TRBV19 with TRBJ1-5, with TRBD1 identical over 7 bases. The ends lost 4 bases at V and 0 bases at J; junction bases unmatched: 12. Germline V CDR1 and CDR2: LNHDA, SQIVND (reference sequence). CDR3 length equals 18 residues.

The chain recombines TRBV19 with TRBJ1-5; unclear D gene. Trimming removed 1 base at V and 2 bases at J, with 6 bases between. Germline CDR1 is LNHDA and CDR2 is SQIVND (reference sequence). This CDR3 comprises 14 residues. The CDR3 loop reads CASSIVSGNQPQHF. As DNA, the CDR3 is TGTGCCAGTAGTATAGTTTCGGGCAATCAGCCCCAGCATTTT.

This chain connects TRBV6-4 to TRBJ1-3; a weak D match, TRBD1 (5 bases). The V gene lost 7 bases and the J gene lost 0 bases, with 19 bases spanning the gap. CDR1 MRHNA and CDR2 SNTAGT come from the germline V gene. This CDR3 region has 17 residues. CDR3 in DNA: TGTGCCAGCAACAGCCGGGACCGGAAAAGCTCTGGAAACACCATATATTTT. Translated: CASNSRDRKSSGNTIYF.

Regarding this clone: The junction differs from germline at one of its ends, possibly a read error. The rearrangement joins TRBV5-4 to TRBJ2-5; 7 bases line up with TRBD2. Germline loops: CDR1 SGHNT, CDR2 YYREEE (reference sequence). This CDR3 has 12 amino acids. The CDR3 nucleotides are TGTGCCACCAGCGGGGAGCAAGAGACCCAGTACTTC. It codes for CATSGEQETQYF.

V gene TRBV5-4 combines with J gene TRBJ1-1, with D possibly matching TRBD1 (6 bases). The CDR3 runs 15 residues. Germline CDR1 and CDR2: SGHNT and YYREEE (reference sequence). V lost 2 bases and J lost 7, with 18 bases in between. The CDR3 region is CASSFGAGEDVEAFF. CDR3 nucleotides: TGTGCCAGCAGCTTCGGGGCAGGGGAAGATGTTGAAGCTTTCTTT.

The CDR3 here is CASSLPPTGDGYTF. In nucleotides, the CDR3 is TGTGCCAGCAGCTTACCGCCGACAGGGGATGGCTACACCTTC. The J gene is TRBJ1-2, the V gene TRBV13; the match to TRBD1 covers 8 bases. There are 14 residues in the CDR3. V was pared by 2 bases and J by 6 bases, with 5 bases of the junction left unmatched. Germline CDR1 and CDR2: PRHDT and FYEKMQ (reference sequence).

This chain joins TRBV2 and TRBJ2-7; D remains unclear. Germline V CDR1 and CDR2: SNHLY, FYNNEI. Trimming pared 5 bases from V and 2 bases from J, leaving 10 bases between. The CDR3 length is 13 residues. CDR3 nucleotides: TGTGCCAGCAGTCCTTACCAGACCTACGAGCAGTACTTC. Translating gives CASSPYQTYEQYF. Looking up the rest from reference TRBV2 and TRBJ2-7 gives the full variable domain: EPEVTQTPSHQVTQMGQEVILRCVPISNHLYFYWYRQILGQKVEFLVSFYNNEISEKSEIFDDQFSVERPDGSNFTLKIRSTKLEDSAMYFCASSPYQTYEQYFGPGTRLTVT.

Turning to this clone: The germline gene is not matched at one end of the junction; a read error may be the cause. In DNA form, the CDR3 reads TGTGCCAGCAGTTCCTGGGCTGAAACAGGTTTTGGCCACACCTTC. Translated: CASSSWAETGFGHTF. The V gene is TRBV28, the J gene TRBJ1-2, with D tentatively TRBD1 (5 bases). Germline V lookup: CDR1 MDHEN, CDR2 SYDVKM. This CDR3 is built from 15 residues.

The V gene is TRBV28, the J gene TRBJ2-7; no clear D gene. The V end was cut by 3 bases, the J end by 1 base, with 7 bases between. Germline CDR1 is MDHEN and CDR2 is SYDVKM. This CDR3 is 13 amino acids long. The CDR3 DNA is TGTGCCAGCAGTTTCGTAGGATCCTACGAGCAGTACTTC. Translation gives CASSFVGSYEQYF. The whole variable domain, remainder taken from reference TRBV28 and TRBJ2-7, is DVKVTQSSRYLVKRTGEKVFLECVQDMDHENMFWYRQDPGLGLRLIYFSYDVKMKEKGDIPEGYSVSREKKERFSLILESASTNQTSMYLCASSFVGSYEQYFGPGTRLTVT.

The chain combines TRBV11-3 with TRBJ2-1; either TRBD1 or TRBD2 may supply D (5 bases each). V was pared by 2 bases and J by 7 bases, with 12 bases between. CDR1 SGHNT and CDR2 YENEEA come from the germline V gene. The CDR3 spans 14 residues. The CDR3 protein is CASSLRGARNEQFF. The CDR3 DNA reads TGTGCCAGCAGCTTAAGAGGGGCTCGGAATGAGCAGTTCTTC.

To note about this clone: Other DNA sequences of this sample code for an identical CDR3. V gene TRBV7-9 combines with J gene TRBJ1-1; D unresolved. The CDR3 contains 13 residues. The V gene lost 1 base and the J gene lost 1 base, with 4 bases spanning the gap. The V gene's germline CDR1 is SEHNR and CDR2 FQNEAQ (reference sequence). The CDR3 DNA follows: TGTGCCAGCAGCTTAGGACAGAACACTGAAGCTTTCTTT. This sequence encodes CASSLGQNTEAFF.

In DNA, the CDR3 is TGCGCCAGCAGCCCCGTGGGTAGGCGGAACCAAGAGACCCAGTACTTC. Residues: CASSPVGRRNQETQYF. This chain joins TRBV4-1 and TRBJ2-5; D is unclear. V gave up 4 bases and J gave up 0 bases, with 15 bases separating them. The CDR3 loop spans 16 amino acids. Per the germline V gene, CDR1 is MGHRA and CDR2 is YSYEKL.

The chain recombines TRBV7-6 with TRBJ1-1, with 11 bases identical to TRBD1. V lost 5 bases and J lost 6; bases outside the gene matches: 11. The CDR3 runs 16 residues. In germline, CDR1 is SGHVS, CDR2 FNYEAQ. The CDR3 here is CASSPTPGQGVAEAFF. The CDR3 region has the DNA TGTGCCAGCAGCCCAACCCCGGGACAGGGGGTTGCTGAAGCTTTCTTT. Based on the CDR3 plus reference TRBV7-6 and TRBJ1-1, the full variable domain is GAGVSQSPRYKVTKRGQDVALRCDPISGHVSLYWYRQALGQGPEFLTYFNYEAQQDKSGLPNDRFSAERPEGSISTLTIQRTEQRDSAMYRCASSPTPGQGVAEAFFGQGTRLTVV.